This T cell receptor beta chain was documented in a study of blood T cell repertoires in COVID-19. Whole-study context: Sample material is recorded as cDNA or gDNA derived from T cells, B-cell-depleted T cells, or PBMCs.

In its sample, this clone was seen once. As handled by the study authors: Estimated nucleated cell counts came from reference gene primer amplification. Assay used: immunoSEQ multiplex PCR; TCRdb lists only in-frame clones, some missing. That table supplies the V and J calls and clone size; D and trimming were determined from the DNA. The table has hundreds of thousands of clones, approximately 88% seen once. Between the trimmed V and J ends, which lost 3 bases and 4 bases, there was a span of 13 bases. CDR3 length: 15 residues. Looked up from germline, CDR1 is MNHEY and CDR2 is SVGAGI. Cohorts were based on clinical histories the participants reported.

Material: PBMCs or T cells enriched from blood (not recorded which). The chain has TRBV6-5 and TRBJ2-1; the D gene is possibly TRBD2 (6 bases). The receptor was derived from a man aged 60 to 69 who had recovered from COVID-19. CDR3 in amino acids: CASSYTGSKYNEQFF. In DNA form, the CDR3 reads TGTGCCAGCAGTTATACCGGGAGTAAATACAATGAGCAGTTCTTC.